Detailed here is one TCR beta chain. Its antigen has not been determined. No base quality information exists; no much larger clone differs at one position. TCRbeta CDR3 regions were amplified from genomic DNA using the immunoSEQ Assay, a bias-controlled multiplex PCR. On the authors' methods: The number of nucleated cells in each sample was estimated by amplification of reference gene primers within the assay. To quantify the absolute abundance of each unique TCRbeta CDR3 rearrangement, sequence reads were collapsed and filtered. Productive Simpson clonality was computed per sample as the square root of Simpson's diversity index over productive rearrangements. Imported from immuneACCESS, the table was reduced by TCRdb to in-frame sequences with V and J called. These copies leave out some clones; in studies compared against another copy, an unresolved V gene accounts for under half, and the cause of the remainder is not known. That table gives V, J and clone size, and the DNA gave D and trimming. For this sample the table gives roughly 200,000 clones, of which over 85% were detected only once. The ten largest clones add up to around 4.2% of the sample.

The sample comes from a study of blood T cell repertoires in COVID-19 (dated by TCRdb to 2020 to 2022). For context, the study as a whole: Samples from collaborators originated in the United States, Italy and Spain and spanned both the acute and convalescent phases of COVID-19. Samples came from the ongoing ImmuneRACE study (first 160 participants) plus 1,254 subjects from 6 global collaborators. A freely available public database, intended as a resource for researchers studying the immune response to SARS-CoV-2, is where the repertoires were released. HLA class I and class II types, where available, came from metadata supplied by the sample provider rather than from assay-based typing. The dataset comprised deeply sampled blood TCRbeta repertoires from subjects exposed to, actively infected with, or recovered from COVID-19. The prospective study material was composed of cDNA or gDNA derived from T cells, B-cell-depleted T cells, or PBMCs. A de-identified subject ID, COVID-19 status, age in years and sex were almost always included in the sample metadata. General findings and caveats noted by the study authors: Clinical and demographic metadata were provided uncurated, with the amount varying by source and participant.

Participants in the prospective study were aged about 18 to 89 years, lived in some 24 United States geographic areas, and enrolled through a virtual design. To assign participants to cohorts, the prospective study relied on clinical history that participants themselves reported in a screening survey and a study questionnaire. Mobile phlebotomists in the prospective study collected whole blood, serum and a nasopharyngeal or oropharyngeal swab from every participant. Prospective study participants could optionally give additional blood draws and questionnaires over an approximately 2-month period. Blood samples from the prospective study were shipped frozen or at room temperature prior to DNA extraction. The V end gives up 6 bases and the J end 7 bases, leaving 8 bases in the junction not matched to a gene. The CDR3 contains 14 residues, cysteine and phenylalanine counted. Left in the record is the CDR3 DNA by itself, 42 bases read in frame from the first base. As encoded in the germline V gene (reference sequence), CDR1 is MNHEY while CDR2 is SMNVEV.

Specimen: PBMCs or T cells enriched from blood (not recorded which). This TCR came from a young woman with acute COVID-19. The chain links TRBV27 with TRBJ1-4; 7 junctional bases match TRBD1. The CDR3 protein sequence reads: CASSPGQIIEKLFF. At the DNA level, the sequence is TGTGCCAGCAGCCCGGGACAGATAATTGAAAAACTGTTTTTT.